This record concerns one T cell receptor (beta chain) sequence. As yet, its antigen is unknown. The data stem from a study of blood T cells in healthy people across ages. Study results and caveats: Measured against age, TCR beta diversity per million T cells decreased in a roughly linear manner. Estimated diversity, derived from one million T cells, was regarded as an underestimate.

CDR3 length: 13 amino acids. Trimming removed 1 base from V and 5 bases from J, with 6 bases in between. Germline CDR1 reads SGHTA; CDR2 reads FQGNSA. A second about 7 to 12 cycle PCR used barcoded and J-beta primers. TCRdb itself ran the 5' RACE reads through MiXCR, one entry per CDR3 protein. The sample shows fewer than 1,000,000 distinct CDR3 sequences, under 45% of them seen only once. The V gene is TRBV7-2, the J gene TRBJ1-5; D gene ambiguous. The sequenced material came from blood. This clonotype was sampled from a man in his sixties in good health. This CDR3 is CASSLETYQPQHF. The CDR3 nucleotides are TGTGCCAGCAGCTTAGAAACTTATCAGCCCCAGCATTTT.